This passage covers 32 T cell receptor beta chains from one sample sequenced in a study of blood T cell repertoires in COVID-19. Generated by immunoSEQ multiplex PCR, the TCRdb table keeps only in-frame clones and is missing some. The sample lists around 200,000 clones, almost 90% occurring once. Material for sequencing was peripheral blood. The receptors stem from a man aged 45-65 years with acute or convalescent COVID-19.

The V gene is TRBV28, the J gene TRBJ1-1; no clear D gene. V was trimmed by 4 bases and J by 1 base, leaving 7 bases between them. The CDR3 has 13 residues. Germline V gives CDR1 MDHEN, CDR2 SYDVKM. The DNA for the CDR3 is TGTGCCAGCAGTTGGGCCGAGAACACTGAAGCTTTCTTT. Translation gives CASSWAENTEAFF.

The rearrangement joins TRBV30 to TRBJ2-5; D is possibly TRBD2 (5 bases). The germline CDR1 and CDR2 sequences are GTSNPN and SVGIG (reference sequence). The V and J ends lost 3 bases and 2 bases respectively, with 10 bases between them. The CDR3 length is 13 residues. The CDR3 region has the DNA TGTGCCTGGAGGGGCGGGTGGCAAGAGACCCAGTACTTC. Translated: CAWRGGWQETQYF.

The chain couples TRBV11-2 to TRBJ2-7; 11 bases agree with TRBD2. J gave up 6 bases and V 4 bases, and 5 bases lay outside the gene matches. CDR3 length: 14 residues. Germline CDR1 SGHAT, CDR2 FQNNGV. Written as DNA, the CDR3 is TGTGCCAGCAGCTCCAGTAGCGGGAGGGTCGAGCAGTACTTC. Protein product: CASSSSSGRVEQYF.

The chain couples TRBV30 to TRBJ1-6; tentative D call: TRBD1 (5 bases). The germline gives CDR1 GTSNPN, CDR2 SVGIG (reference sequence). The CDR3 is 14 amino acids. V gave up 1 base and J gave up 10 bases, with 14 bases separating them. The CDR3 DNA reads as TGTGCCTGGAGTGCCGGGGGGTTACAATCACCCCTCCACTTT. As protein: CAWSAGGLQSPLHF.

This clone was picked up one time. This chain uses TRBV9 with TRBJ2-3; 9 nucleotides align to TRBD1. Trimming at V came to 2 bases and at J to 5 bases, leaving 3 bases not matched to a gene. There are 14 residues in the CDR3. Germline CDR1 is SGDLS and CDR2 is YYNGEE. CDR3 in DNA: TGTGCCAGCAGCGTGGACAGGGGCGAAGATACGCAGTATTTT. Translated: CASSVDRGEDTQYF.

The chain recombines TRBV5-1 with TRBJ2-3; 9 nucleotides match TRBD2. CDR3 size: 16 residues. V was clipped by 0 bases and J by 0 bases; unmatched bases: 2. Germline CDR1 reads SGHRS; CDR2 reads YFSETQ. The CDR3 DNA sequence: TGCGCCAGCAGCTTGGGTAGCGGGAGTAGCACAGATACGCAGTATTTT. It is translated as CASSLGSGSSTDTQYF. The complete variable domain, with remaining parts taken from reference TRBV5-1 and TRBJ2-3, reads KAGVTQTPRYLIKTRGQQVTLSCSPISGHRSVSWYQQTPGQGLQFLFEYFSETQRNKGNFPGRFSGRQFSNSRSEMNVSTLELGDSALYLCASSLGSGSSTDTQYFGPGTRLTVL.

CDR3 in DNA: TGCAGCGTTGACGAGGGGGCGATCGGTGGCTACACCTTC. Its protein is CSVDEGAIGGYTF. This chain joins TRBV29-1 and TRBJ1-2; TRBD1 agrees at 7 bases. CDR1 is SQVTM, CDR2 ANQGSEA, per germline. This CDR3 is 13 amino acids long. The ends lost 3 bases at V and 7 bases at J; junction bases unmatched: 8. Drawing the rest from reference TRBV29-1 and TRBJ1-2, the complete variable domain is SAVISQKPSRDICQRGTSLTIQCQVDSQVTMMFWYRQQPGQSLTLIATANQGSEATYESGFVIDKFPISRPNLTFSTLTVSNMSPEDSSIYLCSVDEGAIGGYTFGSGTRLTVV.

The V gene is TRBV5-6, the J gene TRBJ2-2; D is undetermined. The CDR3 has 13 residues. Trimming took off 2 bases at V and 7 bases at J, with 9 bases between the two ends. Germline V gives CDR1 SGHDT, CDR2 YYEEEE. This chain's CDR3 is CASSFLNSGELFF. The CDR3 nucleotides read TGTGCCAGCAGCTTTCTCAATAGCGGGGAGCTGTTTTTT.

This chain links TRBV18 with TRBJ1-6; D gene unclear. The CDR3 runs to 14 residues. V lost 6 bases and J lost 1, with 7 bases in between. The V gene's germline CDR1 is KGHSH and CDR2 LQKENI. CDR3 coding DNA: TGTGCCAGCTCGTCGCTATCCTATAATTCACCCCTCCACTTT. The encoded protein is CASSSLSYNSPLHF.

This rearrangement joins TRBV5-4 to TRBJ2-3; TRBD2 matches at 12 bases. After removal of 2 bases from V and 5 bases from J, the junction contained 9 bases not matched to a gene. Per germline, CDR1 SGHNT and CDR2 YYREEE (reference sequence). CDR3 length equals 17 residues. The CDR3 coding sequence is TGTGCCAGCAGCTTCAGACTAGCGGGAGAAGGGGTAGATACGCAGTATTTT. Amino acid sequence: CASSFRLAGEGVDTQYF.

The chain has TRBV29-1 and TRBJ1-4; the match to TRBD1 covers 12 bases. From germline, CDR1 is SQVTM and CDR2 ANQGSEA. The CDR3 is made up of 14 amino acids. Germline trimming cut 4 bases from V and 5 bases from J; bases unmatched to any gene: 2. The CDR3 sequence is CSVGDRGQNEKLFF. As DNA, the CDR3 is TGCAGCGTTGGGGACAGGGGGCAAAATGAAAAACTGTTTTTT.

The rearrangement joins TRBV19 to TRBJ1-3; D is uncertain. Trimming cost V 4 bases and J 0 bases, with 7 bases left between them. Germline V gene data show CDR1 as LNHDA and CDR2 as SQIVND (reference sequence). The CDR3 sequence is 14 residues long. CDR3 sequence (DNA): TGTGCCAGTAGTACGAGAAGCTCTGGAAACACCATATATTTT. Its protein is CASSTRSSGNTIYF. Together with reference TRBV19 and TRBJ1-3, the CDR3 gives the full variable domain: DGGITQSPKYLFRKEGQNVTLSCEQNLNHDAMYWYRQDPGQGLRLIYYSQIVNDFQKGDIAEGYSVSREKKESFPLTVTSAQKNPTAFYLCASSTRSSGNTIYFGEGSWLTVV.

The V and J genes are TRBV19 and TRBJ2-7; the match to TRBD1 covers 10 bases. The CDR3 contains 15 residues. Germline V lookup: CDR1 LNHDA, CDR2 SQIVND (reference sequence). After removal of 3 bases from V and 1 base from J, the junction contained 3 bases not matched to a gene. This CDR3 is CASSIRDRGSYEQYF. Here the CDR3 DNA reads TGTGCCAGTAGTATCCGGGACAGGGGTTCCTACGAGCAGTACTTC.

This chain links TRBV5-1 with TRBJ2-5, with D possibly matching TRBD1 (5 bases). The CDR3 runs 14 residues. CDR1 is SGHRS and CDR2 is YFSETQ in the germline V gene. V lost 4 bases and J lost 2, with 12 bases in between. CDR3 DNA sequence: TGCGCCAGCAGCGTTGGACACACGCAAGAGACCCAGTACTTC. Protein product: CASSVGHTQETQYF.

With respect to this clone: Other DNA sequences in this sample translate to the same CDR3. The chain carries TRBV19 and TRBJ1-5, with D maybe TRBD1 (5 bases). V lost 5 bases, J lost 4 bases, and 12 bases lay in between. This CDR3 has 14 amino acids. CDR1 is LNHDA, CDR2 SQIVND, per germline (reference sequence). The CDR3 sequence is CASSQQGGNQPQHF. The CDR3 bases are TGTGCCAGTAGTCAGCAGGGTGGGAATCAGCCCCAGCATTTT.

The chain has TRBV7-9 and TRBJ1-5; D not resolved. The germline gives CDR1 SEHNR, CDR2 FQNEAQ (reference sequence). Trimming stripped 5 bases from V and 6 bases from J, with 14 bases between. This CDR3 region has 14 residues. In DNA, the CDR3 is TGTGCCAGCAGCCCGGGGTCGGGCGCTCAGCCCCAGCATTTT. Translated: CASSPGSGAQPQHF.

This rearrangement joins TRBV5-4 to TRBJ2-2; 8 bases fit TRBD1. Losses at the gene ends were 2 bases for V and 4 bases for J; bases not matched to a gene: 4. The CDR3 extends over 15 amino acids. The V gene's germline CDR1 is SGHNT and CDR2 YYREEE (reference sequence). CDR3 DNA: TGTGCCAGCAGCTTTCGTGACAGGGGCACCGGGGAGCTGTTTTTT. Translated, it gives CASSFRDRGTGELFF.

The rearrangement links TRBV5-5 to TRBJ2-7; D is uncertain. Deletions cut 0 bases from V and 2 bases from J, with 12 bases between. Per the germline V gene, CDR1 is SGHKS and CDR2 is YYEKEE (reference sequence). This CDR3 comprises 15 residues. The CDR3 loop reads CASSLAAAAAYEQYV. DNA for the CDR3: TGTGCCAGCAGCTTGGCCGCGGCAGCCGCCTACGAGCAGTACGTC.

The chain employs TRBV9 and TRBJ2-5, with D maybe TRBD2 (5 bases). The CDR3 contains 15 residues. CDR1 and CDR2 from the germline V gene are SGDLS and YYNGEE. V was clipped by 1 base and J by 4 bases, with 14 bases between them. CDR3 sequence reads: CASSVSPSSAETQYF. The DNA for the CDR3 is TGTGCCAGCAGCGTATCCCCTAGTAGCGCAGAGACCCAGTACTTC.

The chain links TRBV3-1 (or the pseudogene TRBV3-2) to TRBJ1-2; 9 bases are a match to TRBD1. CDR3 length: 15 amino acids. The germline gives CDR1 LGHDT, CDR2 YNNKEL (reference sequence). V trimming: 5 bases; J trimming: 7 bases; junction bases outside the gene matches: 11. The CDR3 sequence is CASSITTGGDSGYTF. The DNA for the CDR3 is TGTGCCAGCAGCATAACCACAGGGGGCGACTCTGGCTACACCTTC.

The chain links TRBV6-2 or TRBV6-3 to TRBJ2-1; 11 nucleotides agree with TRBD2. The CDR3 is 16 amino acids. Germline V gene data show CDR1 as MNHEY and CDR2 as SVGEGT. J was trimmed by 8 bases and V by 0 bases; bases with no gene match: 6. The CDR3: CASSYSKSSGGHEQFF. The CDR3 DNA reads TGTGCCAGCAGTTACTCGAAGTCTAGCGGGGGGCATGAGCAGTTCTTC.

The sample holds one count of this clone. The CDR3 DNA reads TGTGCCAGCAGCCAACCCTTCGGGACAGGGCACGAGCAGTACTTC. Translated, it gives CASSQPFGTGHEQYF. This chain connects TRBV5-6 to TRBJ2-7, with TRBD1 matching 9 bases. The V gene end was trimmed by 4 bases and the J gene end by 5 bases; junction bases not matched to a gene: 10. The germline V gene has CDR1 SGHDT and CDR2 YYEEEE. The CDR3 is 15 amino acids. Variable domain in full (rest from reference TRBV5-6 and TRBJ2-7): DAGVTQSPTHLIKTRGQQVTLRCSPKSGHDTVSWYQQALGQGPQFIFQYYEEEERQRGNFPDRFSGHQFPNYSSELNVNALLLGDSALYLCASSQPFGTGHEQYFGPGTRLTVT.

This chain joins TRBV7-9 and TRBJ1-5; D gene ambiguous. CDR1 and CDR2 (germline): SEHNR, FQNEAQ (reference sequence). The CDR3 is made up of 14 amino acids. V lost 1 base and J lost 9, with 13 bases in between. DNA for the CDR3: TGTGCCAGCAGCTTAGTGGGAGAAGGTCGGCCCCAGCATTTT. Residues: CASSLVGEGRPQHF.

DNA of the CDR3: TGCGCCAGCGGCGGGGGGCGAGAGACCCAGTACTTC. Encoded protein: CASGGGRETQYF. J is TRBJ2-5 and V is TRBV5-1, with 8 bases aligning to TRBD2. The germline V gene encodes CDR1 SGHRS and CDR2 YFSETQ. After removal of 7 bases from V and 4 bases from J, the junction contained 3 bases not matched to a gene. The CDR3 consists of 12 residues.

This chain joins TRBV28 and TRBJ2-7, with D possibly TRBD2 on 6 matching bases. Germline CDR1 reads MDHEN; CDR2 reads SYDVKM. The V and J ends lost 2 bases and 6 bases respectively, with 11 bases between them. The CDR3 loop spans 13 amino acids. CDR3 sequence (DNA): TGTGCCAGCAGTTTACGCCTCGGGAGCGAGCAGTACTTC. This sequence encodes CASSLRLGSEQYF. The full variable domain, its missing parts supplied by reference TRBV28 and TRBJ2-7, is DVKVTQSSRYLVKRTGEKVFLECVQDMDHENMFWYRQDPGLGLRLIYFSYDVKMKEKGDIPEGYSVSREKKERFSLILESASTNQTSMYLCASSLRLGSEQYFGPGTRLTVT.

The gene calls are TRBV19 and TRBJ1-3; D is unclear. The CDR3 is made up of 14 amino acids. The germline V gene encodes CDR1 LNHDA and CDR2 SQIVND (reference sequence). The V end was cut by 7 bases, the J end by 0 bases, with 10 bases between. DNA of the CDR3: TGTGCCAGTACCCTGGGCAGCTCTGGAAACACCATATATTTT. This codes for CASTLGSSGNTIYF.

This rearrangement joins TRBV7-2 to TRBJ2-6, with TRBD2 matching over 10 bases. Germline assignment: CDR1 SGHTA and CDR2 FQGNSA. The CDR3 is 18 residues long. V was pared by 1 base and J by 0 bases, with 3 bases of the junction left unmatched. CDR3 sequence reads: CASSLVAGGVSGANVLTF. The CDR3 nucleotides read TGTGCCAGCAGCTTAGTAGCGGGGGGAGTCTCTGGGGCCAACGTCCTGACTTTC.

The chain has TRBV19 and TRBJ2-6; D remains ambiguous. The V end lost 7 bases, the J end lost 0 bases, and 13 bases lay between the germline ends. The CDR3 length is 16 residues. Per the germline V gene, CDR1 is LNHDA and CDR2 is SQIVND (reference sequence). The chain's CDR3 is CASTALLTSGANVLTF. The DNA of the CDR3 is TGTGCCAGTACGGCCTTACTAACCTCTGGGGCCAACGTCCTGACTTTC.

CDR3 DNA: TGTGCCAGCAGTTACGGAGACAGGAACACTGAAGCTTTCTTT. This gives the protein CASSYGDRNTEAFF. The J gene is TRBJ1-1, the V gene TRBV6-5; perhaps TRBD1 as D (5 bases). Germline assignment: CDR1 MNHEY and CDR2 SVGAGI. Trimming took off 2 bases at V and 1 base at J, with 8 bases between the two ends. The CDR3 spans 14 residues.

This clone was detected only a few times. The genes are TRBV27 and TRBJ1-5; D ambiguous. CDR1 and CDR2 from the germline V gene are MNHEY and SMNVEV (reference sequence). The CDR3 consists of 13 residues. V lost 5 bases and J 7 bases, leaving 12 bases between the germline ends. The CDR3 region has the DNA TGTGCCAGCAGTATAAGGGAGGAACAGCCCCAGCATTTT. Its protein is CASSIREEQPQHF.

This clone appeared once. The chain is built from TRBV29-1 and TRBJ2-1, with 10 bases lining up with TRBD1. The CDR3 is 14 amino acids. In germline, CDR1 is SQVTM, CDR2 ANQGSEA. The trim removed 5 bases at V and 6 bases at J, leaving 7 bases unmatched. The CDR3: CSVLTGTGANEQFF. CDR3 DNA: TGCAGCGTTCTAACCGGGACAGGGGCCAATGAGCAGTTCTTC.

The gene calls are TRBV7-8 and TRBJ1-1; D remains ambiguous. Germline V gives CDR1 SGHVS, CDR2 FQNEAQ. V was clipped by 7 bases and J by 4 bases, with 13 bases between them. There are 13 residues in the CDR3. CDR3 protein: CASIEAWSTEAFF. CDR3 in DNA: TGTGCCAGCATAGAAGCGTGGAGCACTGAAGCTTTCTTT.